This is a list of T cell receptor beta chains from one sample in a study of OX40 agonist ivuxolimab in advanced cancers. Data came from immunoSEQ multiplex PCR; TCRdb stores just in-frame clones and leaves some out. The sample lists 90,000 or so clones, 91% occurring once. Sequenced material: CD4+ or CD8+ T cells sorted from blood, taken in a trial of the OX40 agonist ivuxolimab. The receptors originated from an adult with an advanced solid tumor such as melanoma, head and neck, liver or kidney cancer. Both conserved end residues are part of each CDR3. The D gene is left open where the match is weak. Clone size is given for some rows only: seen once, a few or many times, or a class if the clone is expanded.

D,J,length,size,V,CDR3,DNA
-,TRBJ2-7,15,-,TRBV4-2,CASSQDAGSSYEQYF,TGTGCCAGCAGCCAAGATGCGGGTAGCTCCTACGAGCAGTACTTC
TRBD2,TRBJ2-3,16,-,TRBV5-1,CASSFSGRDYTDTQYF,TGCGCCAGCAGCTTTAGCGGGAGGGATTACACAGATACGCAGTATTTT
-,TRBJ2-5,17,-,TRBV7-6,CASSLVGSPWLDETQYF,TGTGCCAGCAGCTTAGTCGGGTCACCCTGGTTGGACGAGACCCAGTACTTC
-,TRBJ1-4,17,-,TRBV2,CASSLTAREGRNEKLFF,TGTGCCAGCAGTTTGACCGCTAGGGAAGGCCGTAATGAAAAACTGTTTTTT
TRBD1,TRBJ2-6,17,-,TRBV4-3,CASSRSQGVWGANVLTF,TGCGCCAGCAGCCGATCCCAGGGGGTGTGGGGGGCCAACGTCCTGACTTTC
-,TRBJ2-5,15,once,TRBV5-6,CASSLVQGMAETQYF,TGTGCCAGCAGCTTGGTTCAGGGGATGGCGGAGACCCAGTACTTC
-,TRBJ2-2,15,-,TRBV7-2,CASSLFLGKTGELFF,TGTGCCAGCAGCTTATTTCTGGGAAAGACCGGGGAGCTGTTTTTT
TRBD1,TRBJ2-1,15,-,TRBV27,CASKVRQGAYNEQFF,TGTGCCAGCAAAGTGAGACAGGGGGCCTACAATGAGCAGTTCTTC
TRBD1,TRBJ2-5,16,-,TRBV11-2,CASSLGQGRSRETQYF,TGTGCCAGCAGCTTGGGACAGGGGAGGAGTAGGGAGACCCAGTACTTC
-,TRBJ1-3,16,-,TRBV25-1,CASSDPGPISGNTIYF,TGTGCCAGCAGTGACCCGGGTCCTATCTCTGGAAACACCATATATTTT
TRBD1,TRBJ1-6,16,-,TRBV28,CASSPLQGVINSPLHF,TGTGCCAGCAGTCCCCTCCAGGGGGTTATTAATTCACCCCTCCACTTT
-,TRBJ2-3,13,-,TRBV9,CASSFRFTDTQYF,TGTGCCAGCAGCTTTCGATTCACAGATACGCAGTATTTT
TRBD1,TRBJ1-2,14,-,TRBV11-2,CASSSLGQGYGYTF,TGTGCCAGCAGCTCCCTCGGACAGGGATACGGCTACACCTTC
TRBD2,TRBJ2-7,13,once,TRBV7-3,CASGLAGSYEQYF,TGTGCCAGCGGTCTAGCGGGGTCCTACGAGCAGTACTTC
-,TRBJ2-1,15,once,TRBV11-2,CASSSLRGVYNEQFF,TGTGCCAGCAGCTCCTTACGGGGTGTTTACAATGAGCAGTTCTTC